The present TCR beta chain was sequenced within a study of cytomegalovirus exposure and HLA in healthy donors. General study points: Later on, analysis showed that most CMV-associated TCR beta chains appeared to be HLA-restricted.

A multiplex PCR was run with 60 Vbeta primers and 13 Jbeta primers. Profiled with immunoSEQ multiplex PCR; TCRdb holds only in-frame clones, not every one. The profile shows approximately 200,000 clones, 70% to 90% of them singletons. Of note for this clone: Its specificity is not known.

Germline-derived CDR1 and CDR2 are MDHEN and SYDVKM. After removal of 7 bases from V and 5 bases from J, the junction contained 14 bases not matched to a gene. This CDR3 contains 18 residues. The rearrangement joins TRBV28 to TRBJ2-3, with 14 positions matching TRBD2. Sequenced sample: PBMCs. The receptor was derived from a woman aged 45-59 years in good health and CMV-seronegative. CDR3 bases: TGTGCCAGCACTCCCAGGAAGACTAGCGGGAGGGCCTTAGATACGCAGTATTTT. Translating gives CASTPRKTSGRALDTQYF.